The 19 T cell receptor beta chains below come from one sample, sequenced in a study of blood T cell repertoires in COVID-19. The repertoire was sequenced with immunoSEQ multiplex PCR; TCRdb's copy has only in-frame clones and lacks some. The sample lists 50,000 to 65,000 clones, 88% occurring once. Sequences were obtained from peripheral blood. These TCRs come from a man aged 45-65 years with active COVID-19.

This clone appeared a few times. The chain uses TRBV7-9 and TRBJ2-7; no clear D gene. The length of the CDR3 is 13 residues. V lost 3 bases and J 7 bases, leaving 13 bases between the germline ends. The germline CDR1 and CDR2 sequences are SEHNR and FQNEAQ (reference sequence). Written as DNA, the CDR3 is TGTGCCAGCAGCTTCACCTTGGCGAGGGAGCAGTACTTC. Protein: CASSFTLAREQYF.

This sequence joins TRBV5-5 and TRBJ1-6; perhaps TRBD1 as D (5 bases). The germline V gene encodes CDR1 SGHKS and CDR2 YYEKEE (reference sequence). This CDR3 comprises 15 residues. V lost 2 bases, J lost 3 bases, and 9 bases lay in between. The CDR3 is CASSFPQGYNSPLHF. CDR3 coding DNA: TGTGCCAGCAGCTTCCCGCAGGGCTATAATTCACCCCTCCACTTT.

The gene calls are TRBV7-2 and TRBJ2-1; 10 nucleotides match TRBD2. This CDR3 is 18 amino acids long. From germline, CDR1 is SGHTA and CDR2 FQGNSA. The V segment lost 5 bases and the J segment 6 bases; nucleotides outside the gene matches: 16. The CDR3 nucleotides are TGTGCCAGCAGCCCTCAGGCATGGGGCAGCGGGGGGGGCAATGAGCAGTTCTTC. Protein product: CASSPQAWGSGGGNEQFF.

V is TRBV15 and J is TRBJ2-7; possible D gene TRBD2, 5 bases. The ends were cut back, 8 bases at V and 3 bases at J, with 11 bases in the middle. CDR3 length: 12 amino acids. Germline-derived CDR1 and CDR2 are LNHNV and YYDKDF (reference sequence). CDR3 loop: CATAFGNYEQYF. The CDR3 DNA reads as TGTGCCACCGCCTTCGGGAACTACGAGCAGTACTTC.

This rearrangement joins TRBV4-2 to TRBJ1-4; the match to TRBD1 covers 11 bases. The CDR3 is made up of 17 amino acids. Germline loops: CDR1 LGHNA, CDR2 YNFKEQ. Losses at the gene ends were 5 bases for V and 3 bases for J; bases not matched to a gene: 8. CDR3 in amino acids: CASSVRTGGLANEKLFF. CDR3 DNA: TGTGCCAGCAGCGTTCGGACAGGGGGCTTAGCTAATGAAAAACTGTTTTTT.

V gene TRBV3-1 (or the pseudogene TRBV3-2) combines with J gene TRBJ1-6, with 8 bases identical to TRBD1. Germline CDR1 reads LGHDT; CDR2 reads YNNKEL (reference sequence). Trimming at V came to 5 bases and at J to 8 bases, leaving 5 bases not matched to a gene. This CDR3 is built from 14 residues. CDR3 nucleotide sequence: TGTGCCAGCAGCGACAGGGGCAAAGATTCACCCCTCCACTTT. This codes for CASSDRGKDSPLHF.

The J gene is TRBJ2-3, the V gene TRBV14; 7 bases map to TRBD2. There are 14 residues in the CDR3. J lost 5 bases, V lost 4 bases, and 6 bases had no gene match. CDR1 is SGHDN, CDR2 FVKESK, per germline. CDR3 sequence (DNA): TGTGCCAGCAGCCGGACTAGTCCAAGAGATACGCAGTATTTT. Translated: CASSRTSPRDTQYF.

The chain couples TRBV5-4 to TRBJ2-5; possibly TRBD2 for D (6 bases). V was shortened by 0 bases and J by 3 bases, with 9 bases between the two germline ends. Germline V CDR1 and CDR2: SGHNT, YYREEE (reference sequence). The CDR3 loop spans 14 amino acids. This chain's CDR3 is CASSLEPSEETQYF. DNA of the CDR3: TGTGCCAGCAGCTTGGAGCCTAGCGAAGAGACCCAGTACTTC.

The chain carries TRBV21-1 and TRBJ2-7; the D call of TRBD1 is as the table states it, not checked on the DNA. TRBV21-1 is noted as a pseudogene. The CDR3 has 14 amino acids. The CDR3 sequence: CASSSGTDAYEQYF. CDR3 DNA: TGTGCCAGCAGCAGCGGGACAGACGCCTACGAGCAGTACTTC.

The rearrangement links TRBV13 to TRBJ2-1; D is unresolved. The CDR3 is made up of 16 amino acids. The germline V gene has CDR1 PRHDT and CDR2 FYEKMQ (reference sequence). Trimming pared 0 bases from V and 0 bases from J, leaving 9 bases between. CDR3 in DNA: TGTGCCAGCAGCTTAGGCCTAGTACCCTCCTACAATGAGCAGTTCTTC. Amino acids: CASSLGLVPSYNEQFF.

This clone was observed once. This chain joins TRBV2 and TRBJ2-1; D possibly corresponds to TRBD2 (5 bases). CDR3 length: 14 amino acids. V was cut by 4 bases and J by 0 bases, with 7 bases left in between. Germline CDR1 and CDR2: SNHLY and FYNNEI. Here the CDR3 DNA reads TGTGCCAGCAGTGTAGGGAGCTCCTACAATGAGCAGTTCTTC. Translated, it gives CASSVGSSYNEQFF.

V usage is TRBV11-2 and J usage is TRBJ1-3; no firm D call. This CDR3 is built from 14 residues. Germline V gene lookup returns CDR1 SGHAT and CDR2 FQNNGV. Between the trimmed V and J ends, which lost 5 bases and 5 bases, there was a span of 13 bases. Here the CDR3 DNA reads TGTGCCAGCAGCAACCAGCGGGGTAGAAACACCATATATTTT. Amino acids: CASSNQRGRNTIYF.

Here the CDR3 DNA reads TGTGCCAGCAGCGAGAGCCGTAACTATGGCTACACCTTC. This translates into CASSESRNYGYTF. The chain recombines TRBV6-5 with TRBJ1-2; D not resolved. This CDR3 comprises 13 residues. Germline-derived CDR1 and CDR2 are MNHEY and SVGAGI. V was shortened by 6 bases and J by 1 base, with 9 bases between the two germline ends.

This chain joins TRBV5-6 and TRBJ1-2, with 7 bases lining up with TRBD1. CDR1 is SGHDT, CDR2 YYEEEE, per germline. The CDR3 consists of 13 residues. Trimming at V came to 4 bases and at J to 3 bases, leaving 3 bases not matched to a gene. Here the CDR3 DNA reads TGTGCCAGCAGCGGTGACAGGGACTATGGCTACACCTTC. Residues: CASSGDRDYGYTF.

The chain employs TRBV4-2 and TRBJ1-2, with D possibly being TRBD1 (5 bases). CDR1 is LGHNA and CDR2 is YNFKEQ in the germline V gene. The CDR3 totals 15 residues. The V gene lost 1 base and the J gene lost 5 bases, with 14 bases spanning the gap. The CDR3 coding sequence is TGTGCCAGCAGCCAAGGGAATGGGGGGGGATATGGCTACACCTTC. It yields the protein CASSQGNGGGYGYTF.

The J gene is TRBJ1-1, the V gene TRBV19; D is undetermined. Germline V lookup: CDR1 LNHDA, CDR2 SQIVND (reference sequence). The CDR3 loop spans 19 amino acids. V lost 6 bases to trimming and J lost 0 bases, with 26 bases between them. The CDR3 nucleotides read TGTGCCAGTAGACGATTACAGCCCCAAGAGGGTCGACTGAACACTGAAGCTTTCTTT. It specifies CASRRLQPQEGRLNTEAFF.

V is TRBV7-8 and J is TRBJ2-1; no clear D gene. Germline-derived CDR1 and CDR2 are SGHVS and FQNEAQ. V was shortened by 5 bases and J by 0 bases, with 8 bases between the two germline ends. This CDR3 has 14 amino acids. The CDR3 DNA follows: TGTGCCAGCAGCCCTCGGGTCTCCTACAATGAGCAGTTCTTC. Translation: CASSPRVSYNEQFF.

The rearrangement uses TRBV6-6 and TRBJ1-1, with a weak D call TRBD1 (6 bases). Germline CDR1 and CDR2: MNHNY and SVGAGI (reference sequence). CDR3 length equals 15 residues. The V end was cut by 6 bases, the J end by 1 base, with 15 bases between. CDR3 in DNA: TGTGCCAGCAGCCGGCTAGGACAGCGGAACACTGAAGCTTTCTTT. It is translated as CASSRLGQRNTEAFF.

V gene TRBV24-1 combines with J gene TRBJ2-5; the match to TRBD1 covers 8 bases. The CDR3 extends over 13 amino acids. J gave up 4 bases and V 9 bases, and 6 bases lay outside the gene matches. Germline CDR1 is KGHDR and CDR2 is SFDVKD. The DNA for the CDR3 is TGTGCCACCTTCTTACAGGGGGGAGAGACCCAGTACTTC. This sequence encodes CATFLQGGETQYF.